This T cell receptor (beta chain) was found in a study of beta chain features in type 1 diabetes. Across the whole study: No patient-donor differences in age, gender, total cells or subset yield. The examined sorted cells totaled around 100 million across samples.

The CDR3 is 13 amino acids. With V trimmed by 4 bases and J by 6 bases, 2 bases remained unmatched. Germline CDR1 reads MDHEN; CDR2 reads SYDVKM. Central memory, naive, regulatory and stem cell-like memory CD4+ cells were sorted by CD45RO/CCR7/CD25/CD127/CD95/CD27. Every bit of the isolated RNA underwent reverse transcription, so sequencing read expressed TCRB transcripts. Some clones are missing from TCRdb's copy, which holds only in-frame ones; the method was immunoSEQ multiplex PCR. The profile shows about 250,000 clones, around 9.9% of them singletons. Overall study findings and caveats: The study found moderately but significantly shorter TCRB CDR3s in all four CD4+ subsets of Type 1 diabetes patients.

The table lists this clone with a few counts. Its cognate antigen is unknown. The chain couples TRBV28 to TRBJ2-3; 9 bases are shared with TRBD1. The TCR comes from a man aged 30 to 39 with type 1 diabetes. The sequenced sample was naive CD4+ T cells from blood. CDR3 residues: CASSSGQGDTQYF. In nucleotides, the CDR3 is TGTGCCAGCAGTTCTGGACAGGGGGATACGCAGTATTTT.